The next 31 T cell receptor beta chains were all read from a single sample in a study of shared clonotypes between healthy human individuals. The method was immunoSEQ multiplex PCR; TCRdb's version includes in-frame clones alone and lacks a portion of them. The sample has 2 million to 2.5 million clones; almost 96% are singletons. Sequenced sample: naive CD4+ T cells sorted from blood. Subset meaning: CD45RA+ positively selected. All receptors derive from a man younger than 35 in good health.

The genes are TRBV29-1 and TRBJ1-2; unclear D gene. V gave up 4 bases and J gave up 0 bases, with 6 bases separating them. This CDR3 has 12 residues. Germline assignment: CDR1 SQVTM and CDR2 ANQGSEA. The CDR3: CSVGVPNYGYTF. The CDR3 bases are TGCAGCGTTGGTGTCCCTAACTATGGCTACACCTTC.

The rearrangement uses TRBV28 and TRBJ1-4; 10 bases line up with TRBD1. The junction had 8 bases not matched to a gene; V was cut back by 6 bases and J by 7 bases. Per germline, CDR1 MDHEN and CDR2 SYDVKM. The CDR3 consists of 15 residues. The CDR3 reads CASRSAGTGVEKLFF. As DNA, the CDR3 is TGTGCCAGCAGATCCGCCGGGACAGGGGTTGAAAAACTGTTTTTT.

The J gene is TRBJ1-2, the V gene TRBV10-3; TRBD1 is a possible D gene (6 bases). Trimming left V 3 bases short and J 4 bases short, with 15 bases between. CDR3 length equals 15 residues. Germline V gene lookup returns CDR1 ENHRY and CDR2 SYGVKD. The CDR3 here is CAISDWDKPFYGYTF. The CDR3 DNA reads TGTGCCATCAGTGATTGGGACAAACCTTTCTATGGCTACACCTTC.

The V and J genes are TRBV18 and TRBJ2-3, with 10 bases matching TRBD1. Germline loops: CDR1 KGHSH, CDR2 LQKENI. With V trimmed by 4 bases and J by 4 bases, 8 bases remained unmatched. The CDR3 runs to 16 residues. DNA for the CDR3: TGTGCCAGCTCACAACCGACAGGGGGCGTCGCAGATACGCAGTATTTT. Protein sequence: CASSQPTGGVADTQYF.

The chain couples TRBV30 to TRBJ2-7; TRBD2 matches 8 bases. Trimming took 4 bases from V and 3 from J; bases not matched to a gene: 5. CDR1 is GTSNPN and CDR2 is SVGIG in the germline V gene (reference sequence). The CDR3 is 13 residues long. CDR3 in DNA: TGTGCCTGGAATAGCGGGATTAACTACGAGCAGTACTTC. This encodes CAWNSGINYEQYF.

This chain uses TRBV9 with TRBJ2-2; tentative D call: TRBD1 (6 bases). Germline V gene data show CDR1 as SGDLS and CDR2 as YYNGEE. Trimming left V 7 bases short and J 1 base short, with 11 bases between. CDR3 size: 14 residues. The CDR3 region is CASGDNMNTGELFF. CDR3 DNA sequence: TGTGCCAGCGGGGACAACATGAACACCGGGGAGCTGTTTTTT.

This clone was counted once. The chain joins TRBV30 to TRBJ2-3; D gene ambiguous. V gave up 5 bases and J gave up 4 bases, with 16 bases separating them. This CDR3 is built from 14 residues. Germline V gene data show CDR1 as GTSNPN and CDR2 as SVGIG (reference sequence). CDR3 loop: CAWARGPPSDTQYF. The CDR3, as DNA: TGTGCCTGGGCACGTGGACCTCCCTCAGATACGCAGTATTTT.

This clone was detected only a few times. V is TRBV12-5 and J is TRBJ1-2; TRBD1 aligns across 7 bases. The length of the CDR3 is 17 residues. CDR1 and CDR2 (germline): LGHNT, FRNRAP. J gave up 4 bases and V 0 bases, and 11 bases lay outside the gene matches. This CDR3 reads CASGLVLVQGLGYGYTF. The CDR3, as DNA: TGTGCTAGTGGTTTGGTACTGGTACAGGGGCTCGGCTATGGCTACACCTTC.

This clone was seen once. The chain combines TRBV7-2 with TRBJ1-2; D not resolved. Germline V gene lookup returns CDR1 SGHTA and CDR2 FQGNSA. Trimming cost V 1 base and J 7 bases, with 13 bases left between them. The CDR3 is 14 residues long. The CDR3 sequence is CASSLEGLAVGYTF. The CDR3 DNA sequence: TGTGCCAGCAGCTTAGAAGGGTTAGCGGTTGGCTACACCTTC.

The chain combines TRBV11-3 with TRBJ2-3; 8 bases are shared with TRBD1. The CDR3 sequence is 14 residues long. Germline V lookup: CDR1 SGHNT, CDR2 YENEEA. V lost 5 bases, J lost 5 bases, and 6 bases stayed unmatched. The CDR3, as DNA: TGTGCCAGCAGCCAACAGGGGGTGGGAGATACGCAGTATTTT. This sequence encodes CASSQQGVGDTQYF.

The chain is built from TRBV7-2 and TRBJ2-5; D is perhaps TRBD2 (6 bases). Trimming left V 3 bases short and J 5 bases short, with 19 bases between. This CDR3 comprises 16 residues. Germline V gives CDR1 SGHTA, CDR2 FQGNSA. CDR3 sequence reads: CASSLGGSGSSETQYF. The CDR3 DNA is TGTGCCAGCAGCTTGGGAGGTAGCGGTAGCTCGGAGACCCAGTACTTC.

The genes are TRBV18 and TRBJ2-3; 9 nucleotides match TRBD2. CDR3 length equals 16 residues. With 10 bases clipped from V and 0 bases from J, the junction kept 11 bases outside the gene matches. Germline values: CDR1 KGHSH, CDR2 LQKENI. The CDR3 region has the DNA TGTGCCACTTTCAGCGGGGGGCCTTCTAGCACAGATACGCAGTATTTT. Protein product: CATFSGGPSSTDTQYF.

The DNA for the CDR3 is TGTGCCAGCAGCTTGTTTAATAATTCACCCCTCCACTTT. Encoded protein: CASSLFNNSPLHF. This chain joins TRBV5-6 and TRBJ1-6; D unclear. This CDR3 has 13 residues. V lost 1 base and J 5 bases, leaving 4 bases between the germline ends. Germline V gene sequence: CDR1 SGHDT, CDR2 YYEEEE.

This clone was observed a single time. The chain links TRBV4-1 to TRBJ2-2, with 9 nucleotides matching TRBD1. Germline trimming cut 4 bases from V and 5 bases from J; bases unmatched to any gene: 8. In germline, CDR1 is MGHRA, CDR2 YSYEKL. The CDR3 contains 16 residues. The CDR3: CASSRSGQGLTGELFF. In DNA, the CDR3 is TGCGCCAGCAGCCGTTCGGGACAGGGTTTAACCGGGGAGCTGTTTTTT.

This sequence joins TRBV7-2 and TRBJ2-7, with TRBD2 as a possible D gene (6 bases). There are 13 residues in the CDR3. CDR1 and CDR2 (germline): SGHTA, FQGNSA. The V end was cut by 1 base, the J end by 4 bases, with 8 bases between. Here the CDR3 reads CASSLGTMYEQYF. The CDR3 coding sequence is TGTGCCAGCAGCTTAGGGACTATGTACGAGCAGTACTTC.

Written as DNA, the CDR3 is TGTGCCAGCTCACCTCTCGACAGGCTGGTGGGGGCTTTCTTT. It yields the protein CASSPLDRLVGAFF. This chain uses TRBV18 with TRBJ1-1; a possible D gene is TRBD1 (6 bases). From germline, CDR1 is KGHSH and CDR2 LQKENI. This CDR3 comprises 14 residues. Trimming shortened V by 3 bases and J by 11 bases, and 19 bases separated the two germline ends.

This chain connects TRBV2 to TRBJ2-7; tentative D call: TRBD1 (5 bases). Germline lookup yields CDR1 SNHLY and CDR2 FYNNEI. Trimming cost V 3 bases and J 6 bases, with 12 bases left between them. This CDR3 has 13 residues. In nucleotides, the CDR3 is TGTGCCAGCAGTGAGGCAGGGCAGGGCGAGCAGTACTTC. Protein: CASSEAGQGEQYF.

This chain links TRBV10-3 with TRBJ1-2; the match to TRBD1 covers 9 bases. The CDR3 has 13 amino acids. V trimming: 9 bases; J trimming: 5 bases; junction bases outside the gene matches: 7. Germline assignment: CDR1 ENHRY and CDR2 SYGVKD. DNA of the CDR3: TGTGCCATGCGGACAGGGGACCTATATGGCTACACCTTC. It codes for CAMRTGDLYGYTF.

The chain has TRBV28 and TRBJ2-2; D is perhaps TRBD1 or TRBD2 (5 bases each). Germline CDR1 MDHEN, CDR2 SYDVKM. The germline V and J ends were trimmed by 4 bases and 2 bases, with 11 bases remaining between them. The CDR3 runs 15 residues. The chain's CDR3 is CASSYGTANTGELFF. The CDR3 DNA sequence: TGTGCCAGCAGTTACGGGACCGCTAACACCGGGGAGCTGTTTTTT.

CDR3 in DNA: TGTGCCAGCAGCCCCCAGGTCTTTAGCTCCTACAATGAGCAGTTCTTC. Its translation is CASSPQVFSSYNEQFF. This chain uses TRBV7-2 with TRBJ2-1; D is undetermined. This CDR3 region has 16 residues. CDR1 is SGHTA and CDR2 is FQGNSA in the germline V gene. The V end was cut by 5 bases, the J end by 0 bases, with 14 bases between.

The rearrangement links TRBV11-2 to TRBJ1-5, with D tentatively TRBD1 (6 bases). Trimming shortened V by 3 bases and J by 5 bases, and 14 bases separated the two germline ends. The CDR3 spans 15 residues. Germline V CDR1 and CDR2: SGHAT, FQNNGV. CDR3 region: CASSLLGGADQPQHF. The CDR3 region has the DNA TGTGCCAGCAGCTTGCTGGGGGGGGCGGATCAGCCCCAGCATTTT.

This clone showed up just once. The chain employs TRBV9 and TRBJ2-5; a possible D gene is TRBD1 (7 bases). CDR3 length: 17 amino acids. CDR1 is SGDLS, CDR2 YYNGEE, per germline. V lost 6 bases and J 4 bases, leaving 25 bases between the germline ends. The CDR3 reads CASTLGGGQDLTETQYF. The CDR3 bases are TGTGCCAGCACCCTAGGGGGAGGACAGGATCTCACAGAGACCCAGTACTTC.

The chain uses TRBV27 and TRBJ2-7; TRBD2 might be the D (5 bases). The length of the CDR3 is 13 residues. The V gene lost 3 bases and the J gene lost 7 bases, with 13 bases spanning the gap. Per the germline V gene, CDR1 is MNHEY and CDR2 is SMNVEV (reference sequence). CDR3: CASSFRRSGEQYF. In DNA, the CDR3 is TGTGCCAGCAGTTTTCGCAGGTCGGGAGAGCAGTACTTC.

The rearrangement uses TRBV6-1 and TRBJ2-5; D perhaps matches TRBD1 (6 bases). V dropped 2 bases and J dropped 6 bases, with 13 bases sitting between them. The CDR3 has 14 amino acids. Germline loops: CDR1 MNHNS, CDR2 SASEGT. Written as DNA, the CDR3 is TGTGCCAGCAGTGAAACAGGGAATCCACAGACCCAGTACTTC. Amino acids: CASSETGNPQTQYF.

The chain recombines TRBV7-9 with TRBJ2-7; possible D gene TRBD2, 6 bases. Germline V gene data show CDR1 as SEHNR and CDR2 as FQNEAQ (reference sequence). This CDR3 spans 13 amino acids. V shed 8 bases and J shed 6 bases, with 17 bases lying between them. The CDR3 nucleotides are TGTGCCAGCCTAGATAACGCGGGGAGCGAGCAGTACTTC. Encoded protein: CASLDNAGSEQYF.

The CDR3 DNA reads TGTGCCAGCAGTTTTAGGAACAGGGGGCCAAATGAGCAGTTCTTC. Protein: CASSFRNRGPNEQFF. This chain links TRBV28 with TRBJ2-1, with 9 bases matching TRBD1. After removal of 3 bases from V and 7 bases from J, the junction contained 7 bases not matched to a gene. This CDR3 contains 15 residues. Germline V gene lookup returns CDR1 MDHEN and CDR2 SYDVKM.

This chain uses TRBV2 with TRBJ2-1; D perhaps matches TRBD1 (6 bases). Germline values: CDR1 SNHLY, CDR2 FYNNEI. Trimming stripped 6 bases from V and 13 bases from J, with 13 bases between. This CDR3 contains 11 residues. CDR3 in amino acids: CASSSSGVQFF. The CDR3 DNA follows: TGTGCCAGCAGCTCCTCAGGGGTTCAGTTCTTC.

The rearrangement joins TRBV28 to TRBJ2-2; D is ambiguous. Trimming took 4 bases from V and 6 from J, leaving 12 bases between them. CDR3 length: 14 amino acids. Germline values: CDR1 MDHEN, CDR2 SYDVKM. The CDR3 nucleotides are TGTGCCAGCAGTTATCCGTCTACACCCGGGGAGCTGTTTTTT. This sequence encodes CASSYPSTPGELFF. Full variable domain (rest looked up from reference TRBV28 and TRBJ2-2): DVKVTQSSRYLVKRTGEKVFLECVQDMDHENMFWYRQDPGLGLRLIYFSYDVKMKEKGDIPEGYSVSREKKERFSLILESASTNQTSMYLCASSYPSTPGELFFGEGSRLTVL.

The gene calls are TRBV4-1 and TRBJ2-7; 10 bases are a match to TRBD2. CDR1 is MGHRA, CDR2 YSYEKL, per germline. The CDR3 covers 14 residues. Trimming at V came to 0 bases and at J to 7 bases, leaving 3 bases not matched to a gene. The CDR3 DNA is TGCGCCAGCAGCCAAGAGGGACTAGCGAGGGAGCAGTACTTC. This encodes CASSQEGLAREQYF.

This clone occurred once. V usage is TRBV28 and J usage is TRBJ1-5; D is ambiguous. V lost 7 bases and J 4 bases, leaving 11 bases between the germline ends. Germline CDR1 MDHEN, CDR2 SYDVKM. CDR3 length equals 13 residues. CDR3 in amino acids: CASTPRVNQPQHF. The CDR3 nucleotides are TGTGCCAGCACCCCAAGGGTTAATCAGCCCCAGCATTTT.

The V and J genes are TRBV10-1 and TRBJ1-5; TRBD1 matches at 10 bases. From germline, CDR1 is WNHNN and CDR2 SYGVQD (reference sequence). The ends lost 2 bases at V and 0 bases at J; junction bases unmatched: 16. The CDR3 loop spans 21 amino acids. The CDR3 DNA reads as TGCGCCAGCAGTGAGCCCAAAGTAACCGGGACAGGGGTAGGTAGCAATCAGCCCCAGCATTTT. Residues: CASSEPKVTGTGVGSNQPQHF.